Sequencing of this TCR beta chain was carried out in a study of blood T cell repertoires in COVID-19. Germline V gives CDR1 MDHEN, CDR2 SYDVKM. The CDR3 is 12 residues long. Trimming left V 6 bases short and J 7 bases short, with 10 bases between. In assigning cohorts, the study relied on participant-reported clinical history. Repertoires were generated with immunoSEQ multiplex PCR, while TCRdb's copy carries only in-frame clones and drops some. The sample lists 200,000 to 250,000 clones, around nine tenths occurring once. This chain joins TRBV28 and TRBJ1-5; D is possibly TRBD1 (5 bases). Sequenced input: PBMCs or T cells enriched from blood (not recorded which). The sequence was obtained from a woman between 50 and 59 years old with acute COVID-19. The chain's CDR3 is CASRPGGQPQHF. The DNA for the CDR3 is TGTGCCAGCAGGCCCGGGGGACAGCCCCAGCATTTT.